The 21 T cell receptor beta chains in this list originate from one sample, sequenced in a study of blood T cell repertoires in COVID-19. Produced via immunoSEQ multiplex PCR; TCRdb's table is partial and in-frame only. Counted here are approximately 250,000 clones, around nine tenths occurring once; the ten biggest clones make up approximately 1.5%. Input material: peripheral blood. These receptors came from a woman aged 60-75 years who had recovered from COVID-19.

The J gene is TRBJ2-1, the V gene TRBV2, with 12 bases lining up with TRBD2. Germline CDR1 is SNHLY and CDR2 is FYNNEI. The junction had 16 bases not matched to a gene; V was cut back by 8 bases and J by 8 bases. The CDR3 consists of 17 residues. DNA of the CDR3: TGTGCCAGCTTTCTACGCAGGAGCCTAGCGGGGGGGGATGAGCAGTTCTTC. This translates into CASFLRRSLAGGDEQFF.

This clone was picked up a small number of times. The chain carries TRBV19 and TRBJ2-5, with D possibly being TRBD2 (7 bases). The CDR3 has 14 residues. Germline V lookup: CDR1 LNHDA, CDR2 SQIVND (reference sequence). Trimming pared 5 bases from V and 1 base from J, leaving 11 bases between. This chain's CDR3 is CASSLRGPQETQYF. CDR3 bases: TGTGCCAGTAGTTTGCGGGGGCCCCAAGAGACCCAGTACTTC.

The chain recombines TRBV6-2 or TRBV6-3 with TRBJ1-6, with D perhaps matching TRBD1 (5 bases). The ends were cut back, 5 bases at V and 8 bases at J, with 16 bases in the middle. The CDR3 spans 15 residues. Germline V gene sequence: CDR1 MNHEY, CDR2 SVGEGT. CDR3 region: CASSRGTRADSPLHF. The DNA of the CDR3 is TGTGCCAGCAGTCGGGGGACTCGGGCCGATTCACCCCTCCACTTT.

The chain recombines TRBV5-4 with TRBJ2-3, with 11 nucleotides matching TRBD2. Unmatched junction bases numbered 2, after V lost 8 bases and J lost 0 bases. Per germline, CDR1 SGHNT and CDR2 YYREEE (reference sequence). This CDR3 region has 14 residues. The DNA for the CDR3 is TGTGCCAGTAGCGGGGGGGCAAGCACAGATACGCAGTATTTT. Its translation is CASSGGASTDTQYF. Drawing the rest from reference TRBV5-4 and TRBJ2-3, the complete variable domain is ETGVTQSPTHLIKTRGQQVTLRCSSQSGHNTVSWYQQALGQGPQFIFQYYREEENGRGNFPPRFSGLQFPNYSSELNVNALELDDSALYLCASSGGASTDTQYFGPGTRLTVL.

The CDR3 protein is CASSHTSTRTMGQFF. The CDR3 DNA reads as TGTGCCAGCAGCCATACATCGACCCGGACAATGGGGCAGTTCTTC. This chain connects TRBV27 to TRBJ2-1; the D gene is possibly TRBD1 (5 bases). Germline loops: CDR1 MNHEY, CDR2 SMNVEV (reference sequence). The V end lost 6 bases, the J end lost 12 bases, and 24 bases lay between the germline ends. The CDR3 extends over 15 amino acids.

This chain uses TRBV5-1 with TRBJ1-4, with D hard to call. V was clipped by 0 bases and J by 7 bases, with 16 bases between them. The germline V gene has CDR1 SGHRS and CDR2 YFSETQ. The CDR3 loop spans 16 amino acids. The chain's CDR3 is CASSLGLLEGTEKLFF. In DNA, the CDR3 is TGCGCCAGCAGCTTGGGTTTGCTGGAGGGCACTGAAAAACTGTTTTTT. Complete variable domain (other parts from reference TRBV5-1 and TRBJ1-4): KAGVTQTPRYLIKTRGQQVTLSCSPISGHRSVSWYQQTPGQGLQFLFEYFSETQRNKGNFPGRFSGRQFSNSRSEMNVSTLELGDSALYLCASSLGLLEGTEKLFFGSGTQLSVL.

This clone came up a few times. The chain uses TRBV2 and TRBJ1-4, with TRBD1 identical over 7 bases. The CDR3 spans 18 residues. The V and J ends lost 7 bases and 1 base, in that order; junction bases with no gene match: 15. Germline-derived CDR1 and CDR2 are SNHLY and FYNNEI. CDR3 nucleotides: TGTGCCAGCAATCTCGACAGGGACTCCTTGCTAACTAATGAAAAACTGTTTTTT. It is translated as CASNLDRDSLLTNEKLFF.

The J gene is TRBJ2-1, the V gene TRBV19; 7 nucleotides line up with TRBD1. This CDR3 has 13 residues. V was clipped by 4 bases and J by 5 bases; unmatched bases: 2. CDR1 LNHDA and CDR2 SQIVND come from the germline V gene (reference sequence). This CDR3 is CASSKGQNNEQFF. DNA of the CDR3: TGTGCCAGTAGTAAGGGACAGAACAATGAGCAGTTCTTC.

This sequence joins TRBV27 and TRBJ2-7, with 12 bases fitting TRBD2. V was clipped by 6 bases and J by 2 bases; unmatched bases: 17. The V gene's germline CDR1 is MNHEY and CDR2 SMNVEV (reference sequence). The CDR3 is made up of 19 amino acids. CDR3 amino acids: CASSFKDPGLAGYAYEQYF. For the CDR3, the DNA is TGTGCCAGCAGCTTTAAGGACCCGGGACTAGCGGGCTATGCCTACGAGCAGTACTTC.

This clone was detected a few times. This chain links TRBV19 with TRBJ1-4; D is possibly TRBD1 (6 bases). Germline CDR1 reads LNHDA; CDR2 reads SQIVND (reference sequence). This CDR3 contains 18 residues. V lost 9 bases, J lost 2 bases, and 25 bases lay in between. The CDR3 sequence: CASSSDQGPGFTNEKLFF. CDR3 coding DNA: TGTGCCAGCTCTTCGGACCAGGGGCCGGGGTTTACTAATGAAAAACTGTTTTTT.

Only a few counts were recorded for this clone. The chain couples TRBV12-3 or TRBV12-4 to TRBJ2-2; maybe TRBD2 (6 bases). Trimming removed 6 bases at V and 6 bases at J, with 8 bases between. CDR3 length: 12 amino acids. CDR3 amino acids: CASRREAGELFF. CDR3 nucleotide sequence: TGTGCCAGCAGAAGGGAGGCCGGGGAGCTGTTTTTT.

This CDR3 is CASSRSLFRGTNQPQHF. The CDR3 region has the DNA TGTGCCAGCAGTCGCTCCTTGTTCCGGGGGACCAATCAGCCCCAGCATTTT. The V gene is TRBV6-2 or TRBV6-3, the J gene TRBJ1-5, with a weak D call TRBD1 (5 bases). V was pared by 5 bases and J by 3 bases, with 20 bases between. The CDR3 extends over 17 amino acids. Germline V gene sequence: CDR1 MNHEY, CDR2 SVGEGT.

The chain joins TRBV28 to TRBJ2-3; a possible D gene is TRBD1 (6 bases). Trimming took 10 bases from V and 6 from J, leaving 20 bases between them. Germline lookup yields CDR1 MDHEN and CDR2 SYDVKM. This CDR3 is 14 amino acids long. The CDR3, as DNA: TGTGCCACCCGCGAGGGGGTAGTTGCGGATACGCAGTATTTT. The encoded protein is CATREGVVADTQYF. The variable domain in full, with the rest retrieved from reference TRBV28 and TRBJ2-3, is DVKVTQSSRYLVKRTGEKVFLECVQDMDHENMFWYRQDPGLGLRLIYFSYDVKMKEKGDIPEGYSVSREKKERFSLILESASTNQTSMYLCATREGVVADTQYFGPGTRLTVL.

V gene TRBV7-8 combines with J gene TRBJ1-2; unclear D gene. The CDR3 has 13 amino acids. Between the trimmed V and J ends, which lost 3 bases and 8 bases, there was a span of 13 bases. Germline values: CDR1 SGHVS, CDR2 FQNEAQ. The CDR3 bases are TGTGCCAGCAGCTTTACAAAGGAGGGCGGCTACACCTTC. Protein: CASSFTKEGGYTF.

The V and J genes are TRBV28 and TRBJ1-4; a weak D match, TRBD1 (5 bases). V was clipped by 3 bases and J by 5 bases, with 13 bases between them. Germline loops: CDR1 MDHEN, CDR2 SYDVKM. The CDR3 runs to 15 residues. For the CDR3, the DNA is TGTGCCAGCAGTTTGGAGGGGAGACTGAATGAAAAACTGTTTTTT. It yields the protein CASSLEGRLNEKLFF.

This clone was counted between two and nine times. The chain recombines TRBV7-3 with TRBJ2-3; the match to TRBD1 covers 8 bases. CDR3 length: 14 residues. V shed 5 bases, J shed 5 bases, and the junction held 6 bases outside the gene matches. Per germline, CDR1 SGHTA and CDR2 FQGTGA. CDR3 sequence (DNA): TGTGCCAGCAGCCAAGGACAGGGAATAGATACGCAGTATTTT. Translating gives CASSQGQGIDTQYF.

V usage is TRBV4-3 and J usage is TRBJ2-7; the match to TRBD2 covers 12 bases. The V segment lost 1 base and the J segment 4 bases; nucleotides outside the gene matches: 5. Germline V lookup: CDR1 LGHNA, CDR2 YSLEER. The CDR3 length is 16 residues. In DNA form, the CDR3 reads TGCGCCAGCAGCCAAGTGACTAGCGGGGGCGGATACGAGCAGTACTTC. It yields the protein CASSQVTSGGGYEQYF.

The J gene is TRBJ1-4, the V gene TRBV20-1; TRBD1 matches at 9 bases. V was pared by 3 bases and J by 8 bases, with 7 bases of the junction left unmatched. The CDR3 runs to 14 residues. CDR1 and CDR2 (germline): DFQATT, SNEGSKA (reference sequence). As DNA, the CDR3 is TGCAGTGCTAGTTTACAGGGGGCGCGGGAAAAACTGTTTTTT. This encodes CSASLQGAREKLFF.

The chain joins TRBV13 to TRBJ1-3, with D possibly matching TRBD1 (5 bases). V was clipped by 3 bases and J by 0 bases, with 18 bases between them. In germline, CDR1 is PRHDT, CDR2 FYEKMQ (reference sequence). This CDR3 region has 18 residues. CDR3 sequence: CASSFNYAGPNSGNTIYF. In DNA, the CDR3 is TGTGCCAGCAGCTTTAATTATGCGGGACCAAACTCTGGAAACACCATATATTTT.

The CDR3, as DNA: TGTGCCAGCAGCTCTCAGGGTGGCGGCTCACCCCTCCACTTT. It is translated as CASSSQGGGSPLHF. The chain has TRBV7-2 and TRBJ1-6, with D possibly matching TRBD1 (5 bases). In germline, CDR1 is SGHTA, CDR2 FQGNSA. V was trimmed by 4 bases and J by 10 bases, leaving 14 bases between them. The CDR3 spans 14 residues.

This clone was observed a single time. The chain carries TRBV5-1 and TRBJ2-5; 7 nucleotides match TRBD2. From germline, CDR1 is SGHRS and CDR2 YFSETQ. After removal of 5 bases from V and 4 bases from J, the junction contained 5 bases not matched to a gene. This CDR3 is 13 amino acids long. The CDR3 DNA is TGCGCCAGCAGGCCTACTAGCGTAGAGACCCAGTACTTC. Residues: CASRPTSVETQYF.